This T cell receptor (beta chain) was sequenced for a study of T cell responses to AZD1222 COVID-19 vaccine. Study findings and constraints: In a largely white British group with more females than males, clonal diversity was possibly underestimated. Vaccine-related CD4 TCRs covered spike, predominating at 160-218 and 743-854.

V dropped 6 bases and J dropped 6 bases, with 14 bases sitting between them. Germline V gene lookup returns CDR1 MDHEN and CDR2 SYDVKM. The CDR3 has 13 residues. Using immunoSEQ multiplex PCR, the repertoire was profiled, and TCRdb retains in-frame clones only, with some absent. The profile shows 95,000 to 150,000 clones, around 90% of them singletons. Remarks on this clone: As yet, its antigen is unknown.

The clonotype originates from an adult in good health. The sequenced sample was peripheral blood, obtained on day 0 of AZD1222 vaccination. The chain couples TRBV28 to TRBJ1-1; maybe TRBD1 (6 bases). As DNA, the CDR3 is TGTGCCAGCAGGGGGACACTCCTCGCTGAAGCTTTCTTT. Protein product: CASRGTLLAEAFF.